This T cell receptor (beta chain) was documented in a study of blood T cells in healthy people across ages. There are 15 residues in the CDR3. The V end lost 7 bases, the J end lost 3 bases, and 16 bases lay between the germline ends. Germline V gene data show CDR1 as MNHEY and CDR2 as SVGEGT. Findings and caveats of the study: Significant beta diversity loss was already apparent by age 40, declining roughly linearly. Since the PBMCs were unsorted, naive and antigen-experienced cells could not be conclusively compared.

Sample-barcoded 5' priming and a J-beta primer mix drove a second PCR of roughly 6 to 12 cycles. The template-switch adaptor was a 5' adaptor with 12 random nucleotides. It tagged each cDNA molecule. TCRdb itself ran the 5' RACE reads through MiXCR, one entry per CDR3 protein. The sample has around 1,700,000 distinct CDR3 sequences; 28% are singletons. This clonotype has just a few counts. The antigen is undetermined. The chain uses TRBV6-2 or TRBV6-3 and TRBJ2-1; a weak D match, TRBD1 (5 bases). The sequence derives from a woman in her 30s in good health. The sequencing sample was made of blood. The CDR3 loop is CASTSGQGSYNEQFF. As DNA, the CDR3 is TGTGCCAGCACCTCAGGGCAGGGAAGCTACAATGAGCAGTTCTTC.